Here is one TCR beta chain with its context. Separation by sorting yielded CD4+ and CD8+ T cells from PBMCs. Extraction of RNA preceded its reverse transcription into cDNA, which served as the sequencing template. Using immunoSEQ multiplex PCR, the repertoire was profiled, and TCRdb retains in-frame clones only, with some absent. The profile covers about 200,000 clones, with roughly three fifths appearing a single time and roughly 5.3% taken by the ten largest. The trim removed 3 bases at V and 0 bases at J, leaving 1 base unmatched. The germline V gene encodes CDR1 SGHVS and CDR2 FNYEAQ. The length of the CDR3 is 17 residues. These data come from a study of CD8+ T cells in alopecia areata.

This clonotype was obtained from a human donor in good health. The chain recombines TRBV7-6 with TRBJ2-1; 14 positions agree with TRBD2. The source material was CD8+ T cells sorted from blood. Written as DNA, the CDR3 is TGTGCCAGCAGCTTGACTAGCGGGGGGGCCTCCTACAATGAGCAGTTCTTC. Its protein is CASSLTSGGASYNEQFF.